This T cell receptor (beta chain) comes out of a study of OX40 agonist ivuxolimab in advanced cancers. The ends were cut back, 6 bases at V and 7 bases at J, with 10 bases in the middle. From germline, CDR1 is MDHEN and CDR2 SYDVKM. This CDR3 region has 12 residues. Data came from immunoSEQ multiplex PCR; TCRdb stores just in-frame clones and leaves some out. The table shows some 90,000 clones, with roughly 92% occurring only once. This TCR derives from an adult with an advanced solid tumor such as melanoma, head and neck, liver or kidney cancer. The material was CD4+ or CD8+ T cells sorted from blood, obtained in a trial of the OX40 agonist ivuxolimab. The chain employs TRBV28 and TRBJ1-5; D is ambiguous. The DNA of the CDR3 is TGTGCCAGCAGCAAAACAGTCCAGCCCCAGCATTTT. Amino acids: CASSKTVQPQHF.